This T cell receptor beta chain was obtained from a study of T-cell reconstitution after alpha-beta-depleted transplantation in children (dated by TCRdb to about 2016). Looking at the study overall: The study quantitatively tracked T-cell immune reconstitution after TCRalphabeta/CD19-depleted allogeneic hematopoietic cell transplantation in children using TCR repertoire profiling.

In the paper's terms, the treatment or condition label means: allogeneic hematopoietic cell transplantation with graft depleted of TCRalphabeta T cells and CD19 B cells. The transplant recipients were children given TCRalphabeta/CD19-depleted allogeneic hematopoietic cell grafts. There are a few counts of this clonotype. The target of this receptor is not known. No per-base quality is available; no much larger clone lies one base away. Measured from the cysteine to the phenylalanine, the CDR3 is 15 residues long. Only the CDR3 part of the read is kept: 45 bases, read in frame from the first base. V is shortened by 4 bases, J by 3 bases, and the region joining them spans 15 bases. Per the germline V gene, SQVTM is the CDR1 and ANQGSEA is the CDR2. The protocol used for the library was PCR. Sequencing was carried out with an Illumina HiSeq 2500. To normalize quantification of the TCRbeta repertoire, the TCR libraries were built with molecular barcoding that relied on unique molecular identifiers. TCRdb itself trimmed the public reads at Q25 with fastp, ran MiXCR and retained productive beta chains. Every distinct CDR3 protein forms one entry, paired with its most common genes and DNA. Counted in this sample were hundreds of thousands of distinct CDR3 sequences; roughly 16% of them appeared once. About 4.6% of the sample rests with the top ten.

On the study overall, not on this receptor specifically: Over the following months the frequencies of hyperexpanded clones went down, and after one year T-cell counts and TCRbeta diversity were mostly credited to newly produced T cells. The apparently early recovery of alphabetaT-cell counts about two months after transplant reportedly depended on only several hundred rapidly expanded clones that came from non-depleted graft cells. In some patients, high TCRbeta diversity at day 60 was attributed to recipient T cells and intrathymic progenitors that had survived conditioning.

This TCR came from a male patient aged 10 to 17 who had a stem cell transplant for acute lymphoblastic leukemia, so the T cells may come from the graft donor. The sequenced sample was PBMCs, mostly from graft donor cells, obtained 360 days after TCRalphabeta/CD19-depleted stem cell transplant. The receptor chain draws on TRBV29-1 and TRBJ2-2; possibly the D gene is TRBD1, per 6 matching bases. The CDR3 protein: CSVVGGYRDTGELFF. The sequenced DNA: TGCAGCGTTGTTGGGGGCTACAGGGACACCGGGGAGCTGTTTTTT.